This TCR beta chain was profiled in a study of T cells in Graves' hyperthyroidism and ophthalmopathy. The source material, RNA transcripts, was used to amplify TCR beta CDR3 regions. When the TCR CDR3 underwent first-round RT-PCR, the HTBI primer set was used. Via MiXCR, TCRdb re-called the multiplex PCR reads, giving one row per CDR3 protein. The repertoire holds roughly 580,000 distinct CDR3 sequences, 40% to 55% seen once, with about 8.2% in the top ten. With V trimmed by 5 bases and J by 2 bases, 5 bases remained unmatched. The germline CDR1 and CDR2 sequences are MGHDK and SYGVNS. The length of the CDR3 is 15 residues. Study outcomes and limitations: Clonotypes that were expanded in thyroid above 0.001 mostly appeared in blood too.

Absence of ophthalmopathy progression within 18 months defined stable Graves' hyperthyroidism. Diagnosis of hyperthyroidism was new in patients aged 18 to 65, and its duration was under 2 months. Uncontrolled infection, other autoimmune disease, pregnancy or lactation excluded patients. As for this clonotype: Its antigen is unidentified.

The clonotype was recovered from a woman aged 18-30 years with Graves' hyperthyroidism. The V gene is TRBV25-1, the J gene TRBJ1-3, with 8 bases identical to TRBD1. What was sequenced was peripheral blood or thyroid tissue (not recorded which). The CDR3 is CASSPTGGTGNTIYF. CDR3 nucleotides: TGTGCCAGCAGTCCTACAGGGGGAACTGGAAACACCATATATTTT.